This is a list of T cell receptor beta chains from one sample in a study of shared clonotypes between healthy human individuals. TCRdb's copy holds only in-frame clones and misses some; the assay was immunoSEQ multiplex PCR. The sample records 2 million to 2.5 million clones, around 90% being singletons. Sequenced input: naive CD4+ T cells from PBMCs. Receptor source: a man aged 18-30 years in good health. Some clones in this sample may be carry-over from other donors' samples. The CDR3 runs from the conserved cysteine through the conserved F or W. A D gene is named only where the DNA matches it firmly. The size field is filled for only some rows; it gives once, few, many or a size class.

>-|-|TRBJ2-1|TRBV19
TGTGCCAGTAGTAAGCTCAATCGACTATCCTACAATGAGCAGTTCTTC
CASSKLNRLSYNEQFF
>-|once|TRBJ1-1|TRBV28
TGTGCCAGCAGTCCGGGTGGGTTTAGCACTGAAGCTTTCTTT
CASSPGGFSTEAFF
>TRBD1|-|TRBJ2-2|TRBV27
TGTGCCAGTCGAACCGGGACAGGTCGGACCGGGGAGCTGTTTTTT
CASRTGTGRTGELFF
>TRBD1|once|TRBJ2-5|TRBV27
TGTGCCAGCAGTTCACGCCTCACCGGGACAGGGGTCCAAGAGACCCAGTACTTC
CASSSRLTGTGVQETQYF
>-|-|TRBJ1-4|TRBV25-1
TGTGCCAGCAGTGAGCTTGGAGGGCTTCCAAATGAAAAACTGTTTTTT
CASSELGGLPNEKLFF
>-|-|TRBJ2-1|TRBV28
TGTGCCAGCAGACCGGGACACAACAATGAGCAGTTCTTC
CASRPGHNNEQFF
>-|-|TRBJ2-1|TRBV18
TGTGCCAGCTCACCAGATAGGCCAGGGAGTTACAATGAGCAGTTCTTC
CASSPDRPGSYNEQFF
>TRBD1|-|TRBJ2-7|TRBV7-9
TGTGCCAGCAGCTTAAAGGGACAGGGTCACGAGCAGTACTTC
CASSLKGQGHEQYF
>-|-|TRBJ1-1|TRBV11-2
TGTGCCAGCAGCTTACGGGACGGGGGCAGCGGAGCTTTCTTT
CASSLRDGGSGAFF
>-|-|TRBJ1-1|TRBV18
TGTGCCAGCTCATGGTCGTGGCAGAACACTGAAGCTTTCTTT
CASSWSWQNTEAFF
>-|few|TRBJ2-3|TRBV13
TGTGCCAGCCACCGGAGATCGACAGATACGCAGTATTTT
CASHRRSTDTQYF
>-|-|TRBJ1-1|TRBV29-1
TGCAGCGTTGGGCAGGGGAAAAACACTGAAGCTTTCTTT
CSVGQGKNTEAFF
>-|-|TRBJ2-3|TRBV28
TGTGCCAGCAGTCCGCAGGGTTGGGGTACGCAGTATTTT
CASSPQGWGTQYF
>-|-|TRBJ1-1|TRBV29-1
TGCAGCGTTGGTTGGGGGAACACTGAAGCTTTCTTT
CSVGWGNTEAFF
>-|-|TRBJ1-5|TRBV6-1
TGTGCCAGCAGTGAACGGGGCAACAATCAGCCCCAGCATTTT
CASSERGNNQPQHF
>-|-|TRBJ1-3|TRBV5-8
TGTGCCAGCAGAATCAAAAACGTCTTCTCTGGAAACACCATATATTTT
CASRIKNVFSGNTIYF
>-|once|TRBJ1-2|TRBV29-1
TGCAGCGTTGGGTGGCAGGGTGTACGTGGCTACACCTTC
CSVGWQGVRGYTF
>-|once|TRBJ2-2|TRBV28
TGTGCCAGCAGTCCTCATTCCCAATCCTACACCGGGGAGCTGTTTTTT
CASSPHSQSYTGELFF
>TRBD1|once|TRBJ1-2|TRBV6-5
TGTGCCAGCAGCTTCTCGGGACAGGGGGATGGCTACACCTTC
CASSFSGQGDGYTF
>-|-|TRBJ2-3|TRBV6-1
TGTGCCAGCAGTGAAGACCCTTTGATAGATACGCAGTATTTT
CASSEDPLIDTQYF
>TRBD2|-|TRBJ2-3|TRBV7-3
TGTGCCAGCAGCTTGACCGGGACTAGCATTATGAGCACAGATACGCAGTATTTT
CASSLTGTSIMSTDTQYF
>TRBD1|-|TRBJ2-7|TRBV6-5
TGTGCCAGCAGCCAACAGGGGTACGAGCAGTACTTC
CASSQQGYEQYF
>TRBD1|-|TRBJ2-3|TRBV5-4
TGTGCCAGCAGGGACGGGCAGGGGGGCACAGATACGCAGTATTTT
CASRDGQGGTDTQYF
>TRBD2|-|TRBJ2-3|TRBV5-1
TGCGCCAGCAGCGGCGGACTAGCCTCAGATACGCAGTATTTT
CASSGGLASDTQYF
>-|-|TRBJ2-1|TRBV7-3
TGTGCCAGCAGCTTATTGCCGGCGGGAACCTACAATGAGCAGTTCTTC
CASSLLPAGTYNEQFF
>-|-|TRBJ2-3|TRBV5-5
TGTGCCAGCAGCGCCCGCCCCGCCAAGGGCACAGATACGCAGTATTTT
CASSARPAKGTDTQYF
>-|-|TRBJ1-5|TRBV4-3
TGCGCCAGCAGCCAAGACAACGTCCCTCCTAATCAGCCCCAGCATTTT
CASSQDNVPPNQPQHF
>-|-|TRBJ1-3|TRBV7-9
TGTGCCAGCAGCTTATCGACAGGTACTAACCGCGGGTCTGGAAACACCATATATTTT
CASSLSTGTNRGSGNTIYF
>-|once|TRBJ2-3|TRBV27
TGTGCCAGCAGTTTGTCCTGGACCACAGATACGCAGTATTTT
CASSLSWTTDTQYF
>-|-|TRBJ2-4|TRBV5-1
TGCGCCAGCAGCTTGGGAATTGGTGGCAAAAACATTCAGTACTTC
CASSLGIGGKNIQYF
>TRBD1|-|TRBJ2-7|TRBV18
TGTGCCAGCTCCCGGCCAGGGGGTACCTACGAGCAGTACTTC
CASSRPGGTYEQYF
>-|-|TRBJ2-1|TRBV29-1
TGCAGCGTTGTGGGGTCGGCAGGAAACTACAATGAGCAGTTCTTC
CSVVGSAGNYNEQFF
>-|-|TRBJ2-3|TRBV19
TGTGCCAGTAGTATAGATCAGCCCCTCGGGGCAGATACGCAGTATTTT
CASSIDQPLGADTQYF